The 25 T cell receptor beta chains below all came from one sample that was sequenced in a study of OX40 agonist ivuxolimab in advanced cancers. Measured with immunoSEQ multiplex PCR; TCRdb has only the in-frame clones, and not every one. The table has some 99,000 clones, roughly nine tenths seen once. Sequenced material: CD4+ or CD8+ T cells sorted from blood, taken in a trial of the OX40 agonist ivuxolimab. Receptor source: an adult with an advanced solid tumor such as melanoma, head and neck, liver or kidney cancer.

The sample holds many counts of this clone. The V call is TRBV4-3, the J call TRBJ1-2; D perhaps matches TRBD1 (6 bases). The CDR3 is made up of 14 amino acids. Trimming took off 3 bases at V and 6 bases at J, with 14 bases between the two ends. CDR1 and CDR2 (germline): LGHNA, YSLEER. In DNA, the CDR3 is TGCGCCAGCAGCCAGACGGCAGGGGAGAATGGCTACACCTTC. Translated: CASSQTAGENGYTF.

The CDR3 nucleotides are TGTGCCACCCGGGGAGGTTATGGCTACACCTTC. Residues: CATRGGYGYTF. The chain is built from TRBV6-1 and TRBJ1-2, with no clear D. The CDR3 spans 11 residues. The V end was cut by 10 bases, the J end by 5 bases, with 11 bases between. Germline V gene lookup returns CDR1 MNHNS and CDR2 SASEGT.

The chain uses TRBV6-4 and TRBJ1-2; no clear D gene. The CDR3 totals 12 residues. V was trimmed by 5 bases and J by 3 bases, leaving 7 bases between them. Looked up from germline, CDR1 is MRHNA and CDR2 is SNTAGT. This CDR3 reads CASSRMDYGYTF. CDR3 nucleotide sequence: TGTGCCAGCAGTAGGATGGACTATGGCTACACCTTC.

The chain links TRBV6-1 to TRBJ2-2; D unclear. Trimming cost V 6 bases and J 0 bases, with 5 bases left between them. This CDR3 is 13 amino acids long. Germline lookup yields CDR1 MNHNS and CDR2 SASEGT. CDR3 amino acids: CASRGSNTGELFF. CDR3 DNA sequence: TGTGCCAGCAGGGGATCGAACACCGGGGAGCTGTTTTTT.

The rearrangement joins TRBV27 to TRBJ2-2; TRBD1 agrees at 7 bases. The CDR3 contains 14 residues. After removal of 6 bases from V and 7 bases from J, the junction contained 8 bases not matched to a gene. CDR1 and CDR2 from the germline V gene are MNHEY and SMNVEV (reference sequence). The CDR3 DNA sequence: TGTGCCAGCAGGTCACAGGGGTTTGGCGGGGAGCTGTTTTTT. Amino acid sequence: CASRSQGFGGELFF.

The CDR3 loop reads CACIGTNTEAFF. CDR3 in DNA: TGTGCCTGCATTGGGACGAACACTGAAGCTTTCTTT. J is TRBJ1-1 and V is TRBV6-5, with D possibly TRBD1 on 5 matching bases. V lost 11 bases and J lost 1, with 11 bases in between. There are 12 residues in the CDR3. Germline V CDR1 and CDR2: MNHEY, SVGAGI.

The chain couples TRBV5-5 to TRBJ1-2; D gene uncertain. In germline, CDR1 is SGHKS, CDR2 YYEKEE (reference sequence). V was cut by 0 bases and J by 1 base, with 7 bases left in between. The CDR3 sequence is 14 residues long. CDR3 coding DNA: TGTGCCAGCAGCTTGGGGGGATATAACTATGGCTACACCTTC. Protein product: CASSLGGYNYGYTF.

Only a few counts were recorded for this clone. Compared with germline, one end of the junction differs, possibly owing to a read error. The chain couples TRBV7-7 to TRBJ2-5, with D maybe TRBD1 (5 bases). The CDR3 has 14 amino acids. CDR1 and CDR2 (germline): SSHAT, FNYEAQ (reference sequence). CDR3: CASSLPGQQETQYF. The DNA for the CDR3 is TGTGCTAGCAGCTTACCAGGGCAGCAAGAGACCCAGTACTTC.

V is TRBV18 and J is TRBJ2-7; TRBD1 is a possible D gene (5 bases). In germline, CDR1 is KGHSH, CDR2 LQKENI. The V end was cut by 3 bases, the J end by 3 bases, with 15 bases between. The CDR3 contains 15 residues. The CDR3 DNA reads TGTGCCAGCTCACCCTCGATGGACACCTTCTACGAGCAGTACTTC. Its protein product is CASSPSMDTFYEQYF.

The chain carries TRBV9 and TRBJ2-7; a weak D match, TRBD1 (5 bases). The CDR3 has 15 amino acids. V was clipped by 0 bases and J by 4 bases, with 14 bases between them. Germline V gene lookup returns CDR1 SGDLS and CDR2 YYNGEE. The CDR3 coding sequence is TGTGCCAGCAGCGTAGGGTCAGGGTCTCAATACGAGCAGTACTTC. Translating it yields CASSVGSGSQYEQYF.

This clone showed up just a few times. The chain uses TRBV4-1 and TRBJ2-5; tentative D call: TRBD1 (5 bases). The ends were cut back, 1 base at V and 5 bases at J, with 17 bases in the middle. The CDR3 runs 16 residues. Germline CDR1 reads MGHRA; CDR2 reads YSYEKL. The CDR3 protein is CASSQVNLGASETQYF. As DNA, the CDR3 is TGCGCCAGCAGCCAAGTTAACCTAGGGGCAAGCGAGACCCAGTACTTC.

The genes are TRBV18 and TRBJ1-6; no reliable D call. Germline lookup yields CDR1 KGHSH and CDR2 LQKENI. The CDR3 contains 15 residues. Trimming removed 4 bases at V and 10 bases at J, with 17 bases between. The CDR3 DNA sequence: TGTGCCAGCTCACTCGGCGGTTTGTTTAACTCACCCCTCCACTTT. Encoded protein: CASSLGGLFNSPLHF.

This chain connects TRBV28 to TRBJ2-5, with D tentatively TRBD1 (5 bases). The CDR3 is 13 amino acids. Trimming removed 2 bases at V and 4 bases at J, with 8 bases between. In germline, CDR1 is MDHEN, CDR2 SYDVKM. CDR3 sequence: CASSLSGAETQYF. The CDR3 DNA is TGTGCCAGCAGTTTAAGTGGGGCAGAGACCCAGTACTTC.

In its sample, this clone was seen a few times. The junction differs from germline at one of its ends, possibly a read error. The chain couples TRBV7-7 to TRBJ2-5; 11 bases match TRBD2. CDR1 and CDR2 from the germline V gene are SSHAT and FNYEAQ (reference sequence). The CDR3 has 15 residues. The CDR3 is CASSLLAGAKETQYF. The CDR3 DNA sequence: TGTGCTAGCAGCTTACTAGCGGGGGCCAAAGAGACCCAGTACTTC.

The chain joins TRBV5-1 to TRBJ2-7; D possibly corresponds to TRBD1 (6 bases). CDR3 length equals 15 residues. Germline CDR1 and CDR2: SGHRS and YFSETQ. V was clipped by 1 base and J by 3 bases, with 14 bases between them. CDR3 sequence: CASSLTGTMNYEQYF. The CDR3 nucleotides are TGCGCCAGCAGCTTGACAGGGACAATGAACTACGAGCAGTACTTC.

The chain is built from TRBV18 and TRBJ1-1; TRBD1 agrees at 7 bases. The length of the CDR3 is 14 residues. CDR1 KGHSH and CDR2 LQKENI come from the germline V gene. J gave up 7 bases and V 3 bases, and 8 bases lay outside the gene matches. The CDR3: CASSPRTGADEAFF. In DNA form, the CDR3 reads TGTGCCAGCTCACCCCGGACAGGAGCGGATGAAGCTTTCTTT. Filled out from reference TRBV18 and TRBJ1-1, the complete variable domain reads NAGVMQNPRHLVRRRGQEARLRCSPMKGHSHVYWYRQLPEEGLKFMVYLQKENIIDESGMPKERFSAEFPKEGPSILRIQQVVRGDSAAYFCASSPRTGADEAFFGQGTRLTVV.

The V call is TRBV19, the J call TRBJ1-1; unclear D gene. Trimming stripped 0 bases from V and 1 base from J, with 3 bases between. This CDR3 has 13 amino acids. Germline V gene data show CDR1 as LNHDA and CDR2 as SQIVND (reference sequence). CDR3 coding DNA: TGTGCCAGTAGTATAGATACGAACACTGAAGCTTTCTTT. Amino acid sequence: CASSIDTNTEAFF.

The chain couples TRBV6-1 to TRBJ1-1; D is possibly TRBD1 (6 bases). Germline values: CDR1 MNHNS, CDR2 SASEGT. The length of the CDR3 is 14 residues. V gave up 2 bases and J gave up 7 bases, with 14 bases separating them. CDR3 nucleotide sequence: TGTGCCAGCAGTGAATGGGGAGGGGGGCGTGAAGCTTTCTTT. Translated, it gives CASSEWGGGREAFF.

This clone was found once. An end of the junction does not agree with germline; a read error may underlie this. The genes are TRBV27 and TRBJ2-1; weak D call: TRBD1 (5 bases). The length of the CDR3 is 13 residues. Germline CDR1 is MNHEY and CDR2 is SMNVEV (reference sequence). The CDR3 DNA is TGTGCCAGCAGAAGGACATCCGGCACAAACCCTGTCTTC. As protein: CASRRTSGTNPVF.

V gene TRBV5-4 combines with J gene TRBJ1-1, with 12 bases fitting TRBD1. V was clipped by 4 bases and J by 2 bases; unmatched bases: 3. The CDR3 is made up of 15 amino acids. Germline V gene data show CDR1 as SGHNT and CDR2 as YYREEE (reference sequence). Written as DNA, the CDR3 is TGTGCCAGCAGCCTGGGACAGGGGGCCAACACTGAAGCTTTCTTT. Protein: CASSLGQGANTEAFF.

This rearrangement joins TRBV2 to TRBJ1-1, with D uncertain. Germline CDR1 and CDR2: SNHLY and FYNNEI. V lost 7 bases to trimming and J lost 4 bases, with 16 bases between them. This CDR3 contains 14 residues. Here the CDR3 reads CASMVEGFGTEAFF. DNA for the CDR3: TGTGCCAGCATGGTGGAAGGTTTCGGCACTGAAGCTTTCTTT.

The chain couples TRBV19 to TRBJ1-4; possibly TRBD1 for D (6 bases). This CDR3 is built from 14 residues. Per the germline V gene, CDR1 is LNHDA and CDR2 is SQIVND (reference sequence). V was cut by 3 bases and J by 6 bases, with 11 bases left in between. CDR3 residues: CASSIGAGDEKLFF. In nucleotides, the CDR3 is TGTGCCAGTAGTATTGGGGCAGGGGATGAAAAACTGTTTTTT.

The chain uses TRBV11-1 and TRBJ2-3; D remains ambiguous. Trimming took 5 bases from V and 3 from J, leaving 12 bases between them. Germline values: CDR1 SGHAT, CDR2 FQDESV (reference sequence). This CDR3 is built from 14 residues. The CDR3 region is CASSQDLSTDTQYF. The CDR3 DNA is TGTGCCAGCAGCCAGGACCTATCAACAGATACGCAGTATTTT.

This chain uses TRBV9 with TRBJ2-1, with 7 bases identical to TRBD1. The CDR3 sequence is 16 residues long. Germline values: CDR1 SGDLS, CDR2 YYNGEE. The ends lost 6 bases at V and 3 bases at J; junction bases unmatched: 12. The CDR3 nucleotides read TGTGCCAGCACTGCACTTCCCCGGGACAGCTACAATGAGCAGTTCTTC. This gives the protein CASTALPRDSYNEQFF.

The chain combines TRBV18 with TRBJ1-1, with 9 nucleotides matching TRBD1. The J segment lost 0 bases and the V segment lost 3 bases, leaving 11 bases of the junction unmatched. Germline CDR1 reads KGHSH; CDR2 reads LQKENI. This CDR3 has 18 residues. CDR3 nucleotides: TGTGCCAGCTCACCGGGATACGACAGGGGGTCCCTGAACACTGAAGCTTTCTTT. Residues: CASSPGYDRGSLNTEAFF. Full variable domain (missing parts from reference TRBV18 and TRBJ1-1): NAGVMQNPRHLVRRRGQEARLRCSPMKGHSHVYWYRQLPEEGLKFMVYLQKENIIDESGMPKERFSAEFPKEGPSILRIQQVVRGDSAAYFCASSPGYDRGSLNTEAFFGQGTRLTVV.